A selection of T cell receptor beta chains follows, all from one sample in a study of blood T cell repertoires in COVID-19. Method: immunoSEQ multiplex PCR; TCRdb's copy keeps in-frame clones and lacks some. The sample carries some 81,000 clones, nearly 95% recorded once. Sequencing used peripheral blood. The source is a human donor with active COVID-19. The donor label of this sample is uncertain. The CDR3 runs from the conserved cysteine through the conserved F or W. The D gene is left open where the match is weak. Clone size is shown for a subset of rows, as once, few, many or a class of expanded clone.

TRBD1,20,TRBJ1-4,TRBV5-5,once,TGTGCCAGCAGCTTGCCCCAGGGACAGGGGGCGGCAAACGGTGTGAGGGAACTGTTTTTT,CASSLPQGQGAANGVRELFF
.,13,TRBJ2-1,TRBV12-3/TRBV12-4,.,TGTGCCAGCAGCAACCGACTTTGGGATGAGCAGTTCTTC,CASSNRLWDEQFF
.,15,TRBJ2-3,TRBV18,.,TGTGCCAGCTCACCTTCCGGACTGGAGACAGATACGCAGTATTTT,CASSPSGLETDTQYF
.,12,TRBJ2-1,TRBV5-8,.,TGTGCCAGCAGCTTGACAGGGAGTGAGCAGTTCTTC,CASSLTGSEQFF
TRBD1,15,TRBJ2-7,TRBV5-6,.,TGTGCCAGCAGGATAGGGGGCCGGAGCTCCTACGAGCAGTACTTC,CASRIGGRSSYEQYF
TRBD2,16,TRBJ2-5,TRBV6-2/TRBV6-3,once,TGTGCCAGCACCCCCAGACTAGCGGGGGCCCAAGAGACCCAGTACTTC,CASTPRLAGAQETQYF
.,13,TRBJ1-1,TRBV12-3/TRBV12-4,.,TGTGCCAGCAGTTTAATTCAGGGACTAGAAGCTTTCTTT,CASSLIQGLEAFF
.,15,TRBJ2-7,TRBV5-1,.,TGCGCCAGCAGCCTGCGACAGGATTTCTACTACGAGCAGTACTTC,CASSLRQDFYYEQYF
.,14,TRBJ2-1,TRBV29-1,.,TGCAGCGTTCTCCCGGGGGTTGGGTACAATGAGCAGTTCTTC,CSVLPGVGYNEQFF
.,14,TRBJ1-1,TRBV7-2,.,TGTGCCAGCAGCTTAGCGAGCAGGGGTCTTCTTGCTTTCTTT,CASSLASRGLLAFF
.,12,TRBJ1-2,TRBV6-5,once,TGTGCCAGCAGTTTATTTGGTGAGGGCTACACCTTC,CASSLFGEGYTF
.,17,TRBJ2-5,TRBV7-9,.,TGTGCCAGCAGCCAAACGGGCGGGTTGAATCCGAAAGAGACCCAGTACTTC,CASSQTGGLNPKETQYF
.,11,TRBJ2-7,TRBV28,.,TGTGCCAGCAGATGGACAGACGAGCAGTACTTC,CASRWTDEQYF
TRBD1,13,TRBJ1-1,TRBV29-1,once,TGCAGCGTCGACAGGGGGACGAACACTGAAGCTTTCTTT,CSVDRGTNTEAFF
.,16,TRBJ1-1,TRBV19,once,TGTGCCAGTAGCCCACCCGGAGGGGCTTCGAGGACTGAAGCTTTCTTT,CASSPPGGASRTEAFF